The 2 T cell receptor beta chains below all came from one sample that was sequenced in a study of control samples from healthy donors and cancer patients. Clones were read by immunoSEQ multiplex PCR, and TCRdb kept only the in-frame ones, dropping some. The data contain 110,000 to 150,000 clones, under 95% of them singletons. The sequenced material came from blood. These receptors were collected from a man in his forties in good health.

CDR3 sequence: CASSQGRRDTDTQYF. CDR3 sequence (DNA): TGTGCCAGCAGCCAGGGACGGAGGGACACAGATACGCAGTATTTT. This chain joins TRBV3-1 (or the pseudogene TRBV3-2) and TRBJ2-3, with a weak D call TRBD2 (6 bases). With 3 bases removed from V and 2 bases from J, the gap between germline ends came to 12 bases. The CDR3 sequence is 15 residues long. The V gene's germline CDR1 is LGHDT and CDR2 YNNKEL (reference sequence).

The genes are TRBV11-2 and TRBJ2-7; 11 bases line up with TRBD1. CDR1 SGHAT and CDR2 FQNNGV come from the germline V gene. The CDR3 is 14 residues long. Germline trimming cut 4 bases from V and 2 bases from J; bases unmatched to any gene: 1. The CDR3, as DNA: TGTGCCAGCAGCTGGGGACAGGGGGCCTACGAGCAGTACTTC. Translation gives CASSWGQGAYEQYF.